The TCR beta chain under discussion was sequenced for a study of CD8 T cells in Susac syndrome. With random hexamers, reverse transcription was performed on about 0.5 to 1 ug of RNA. MiXCR, run by TCRdb on the immunoSEQ multiplex PCR reads, gives a single entry per CDR3 protein. Here the sample spans 110,000 or so distinct CDR3 sequences, around 94% being singletons. CD8+ and CD4+ T cells taken from blood had their TCR beta sequenced. Germline V gives CDR1 GTSNPN, CDR2 SVGIG (reference sequence). The length of the CDR3 is 13 residues. The J segment lost 4 bases and the V segment lost 2 bases, leaving 1 base of the junction unmatched.

This sequence originates from a human donor in good health. The sequenced material came from CD4+ T cells from PBMCs. This sequence joins TRBV30 and TRBJ2-5, with TRBD2 matching 10 bases. In DNA form, the CDR3 reads TGTGCCTGGAGTATAGCGGGAGGAGAGACCCAGTACTTC. Residues: CAWSIAGGETQYF.